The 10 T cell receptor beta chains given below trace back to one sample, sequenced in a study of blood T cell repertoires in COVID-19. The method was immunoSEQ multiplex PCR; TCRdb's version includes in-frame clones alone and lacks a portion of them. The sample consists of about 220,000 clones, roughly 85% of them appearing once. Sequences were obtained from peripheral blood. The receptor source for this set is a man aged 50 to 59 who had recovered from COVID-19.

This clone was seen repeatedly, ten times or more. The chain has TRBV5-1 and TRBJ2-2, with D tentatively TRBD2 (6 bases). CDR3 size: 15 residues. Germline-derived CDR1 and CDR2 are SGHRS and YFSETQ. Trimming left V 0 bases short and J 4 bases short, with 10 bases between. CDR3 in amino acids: CASSLAGVGTGELFF. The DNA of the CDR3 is TGCGCCAGCAGCTTGGCGGGAGTGGGCACCGGGGAGCTGTTTTTT. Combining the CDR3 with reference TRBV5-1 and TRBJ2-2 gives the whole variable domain KAGVTQTPRYLIKTRGQQVTLSCSPISGHRSVSWYQQTPGQGLQFLFEYFSETQRNKGNFPGRFSGRQFSNSRSEMNVSTLELGDSALYLCASSLAGVGTGELFFGEGSRLTVL.

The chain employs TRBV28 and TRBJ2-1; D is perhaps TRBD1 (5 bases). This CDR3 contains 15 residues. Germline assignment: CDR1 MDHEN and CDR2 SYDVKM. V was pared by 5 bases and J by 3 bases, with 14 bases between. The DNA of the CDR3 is TGTGCCAGCAGTGGGTTTGGCAGGGACTACAATGAGCAGTTCTTC. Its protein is CASSGFGRDYNEQFF.

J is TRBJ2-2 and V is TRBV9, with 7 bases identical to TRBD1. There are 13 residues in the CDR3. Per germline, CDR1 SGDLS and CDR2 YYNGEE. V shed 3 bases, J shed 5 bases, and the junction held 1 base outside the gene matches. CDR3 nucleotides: TGTGCCAGCAGCGCACAGGGGACCGGGGAGCTGTTTTTT. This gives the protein CASSAQGTGELFF.

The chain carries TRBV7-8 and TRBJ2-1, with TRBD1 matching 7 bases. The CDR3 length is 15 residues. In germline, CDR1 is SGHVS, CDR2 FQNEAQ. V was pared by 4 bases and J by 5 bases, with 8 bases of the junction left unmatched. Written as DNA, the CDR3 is TGTGCCAGCAGCTCGACCGGGACAGAGAACAATGAGCAGTTCTTC. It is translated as CASSSTGTENNEQFF.

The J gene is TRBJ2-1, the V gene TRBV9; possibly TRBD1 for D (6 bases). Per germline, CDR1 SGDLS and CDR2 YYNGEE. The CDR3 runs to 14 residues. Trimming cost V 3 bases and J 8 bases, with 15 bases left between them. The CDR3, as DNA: TGTGCCAGCAGCGGGTCGACAGGCAGATATGAGCAGTTCTTC. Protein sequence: CASSGSTGRYEQFF.

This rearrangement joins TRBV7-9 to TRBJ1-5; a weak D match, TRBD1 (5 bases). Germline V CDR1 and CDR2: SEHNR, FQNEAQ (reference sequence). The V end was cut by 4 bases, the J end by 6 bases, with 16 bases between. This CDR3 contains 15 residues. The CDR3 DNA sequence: TGTGCCAGCAGCTCGGACAATTTACGAAGTCAGCCCCAGCATTTT. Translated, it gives CASSSDNLRSQPQHF.

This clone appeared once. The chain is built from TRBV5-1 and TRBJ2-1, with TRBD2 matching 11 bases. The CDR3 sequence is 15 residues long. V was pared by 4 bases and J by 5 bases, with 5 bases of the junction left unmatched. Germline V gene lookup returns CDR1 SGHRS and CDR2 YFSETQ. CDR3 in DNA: TGCGCCAGCAGCATACTAGCGGGAGAAAACAATGAGCAGTTCTTC. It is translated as CASSILAGENNEQFF.

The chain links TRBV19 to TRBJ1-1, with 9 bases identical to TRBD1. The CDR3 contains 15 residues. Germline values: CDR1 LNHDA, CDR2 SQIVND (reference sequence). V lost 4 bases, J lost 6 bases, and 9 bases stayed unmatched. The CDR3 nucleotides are TGTGCCAGTAGTAGAGGCGACAGGGGGTTCGCTGAAGCTTTCTTT. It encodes CASSRGDRGFAEAFF. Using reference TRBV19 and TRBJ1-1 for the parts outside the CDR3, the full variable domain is DGGITQSPKYLFRKEGQNVTLSCEQNLNHDAMYWYRQDPGQGLRLIYYSQIVNDFQKGDIAEGYSVSREKKESFPLTVTSAQKNPTAFYLCASSRGDRGFAEAFFGQGTRLTVV.

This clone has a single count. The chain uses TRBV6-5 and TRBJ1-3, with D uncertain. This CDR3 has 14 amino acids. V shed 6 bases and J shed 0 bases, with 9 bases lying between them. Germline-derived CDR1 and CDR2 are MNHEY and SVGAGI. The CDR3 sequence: CASRPGNSGNTIYF. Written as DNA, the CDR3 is TGTGCCAGCAGACCCGGGAACTCTGGAAACACCATATATTTT.

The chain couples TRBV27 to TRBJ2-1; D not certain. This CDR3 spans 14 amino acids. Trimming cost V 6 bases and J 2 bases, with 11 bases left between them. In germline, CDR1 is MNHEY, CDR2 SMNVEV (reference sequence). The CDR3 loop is CASSPGVTYNEQFF. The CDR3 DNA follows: TGTGCCAGCAGCCCTGGAGTTACCTACAATGAGCAGTTCTTC.